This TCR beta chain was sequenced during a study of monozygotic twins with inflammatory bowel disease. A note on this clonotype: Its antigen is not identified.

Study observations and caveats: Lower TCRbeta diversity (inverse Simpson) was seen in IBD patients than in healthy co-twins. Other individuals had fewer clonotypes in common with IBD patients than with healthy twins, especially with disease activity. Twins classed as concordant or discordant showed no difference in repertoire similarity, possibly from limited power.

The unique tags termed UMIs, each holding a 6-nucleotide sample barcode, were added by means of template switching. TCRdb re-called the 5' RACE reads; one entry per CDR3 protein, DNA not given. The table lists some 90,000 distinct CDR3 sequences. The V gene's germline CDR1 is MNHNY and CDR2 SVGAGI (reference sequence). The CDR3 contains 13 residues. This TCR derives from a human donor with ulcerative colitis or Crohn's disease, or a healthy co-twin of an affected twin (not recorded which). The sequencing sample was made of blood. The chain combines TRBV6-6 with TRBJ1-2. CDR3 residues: CASSYDSNYGYTF.